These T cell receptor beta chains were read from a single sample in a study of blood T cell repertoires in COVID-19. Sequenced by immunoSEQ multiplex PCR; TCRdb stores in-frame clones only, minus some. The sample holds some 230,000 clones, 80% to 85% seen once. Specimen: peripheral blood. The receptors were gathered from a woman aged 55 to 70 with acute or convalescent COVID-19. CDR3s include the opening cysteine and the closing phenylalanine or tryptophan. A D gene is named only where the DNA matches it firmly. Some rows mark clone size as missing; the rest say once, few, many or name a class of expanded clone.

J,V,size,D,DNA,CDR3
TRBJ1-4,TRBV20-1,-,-,TGCAGTGCTAGTGCTCAGGGTGTATCTAATGAAAAACTGTTTTTT,CSASAQGVSNEKLFF
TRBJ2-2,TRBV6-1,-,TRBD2,TGTGCCAGCAGTGACCTAGCGGGGGGCCCCGGGGAGCTGTTTTTT,CASSDLAGGPGELFF
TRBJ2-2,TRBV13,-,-,TGTGCCAGCAGTCCAGGGGCCGCGGAGCTGTTTTTT,CASSPGAAELFF
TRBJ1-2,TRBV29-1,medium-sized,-,TGCAGCGTTGTGCCTGCGGAAAGCGGGCGGGATGGCTACACCTTC,CSVVPAESGRDGYTF
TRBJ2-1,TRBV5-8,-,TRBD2,TGTGCCAGCAGCTTAGCGGGGGCGAATTACAATGAGCAGTTCTTC,CASSLAGANYNEQFF
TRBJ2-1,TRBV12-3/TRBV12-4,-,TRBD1,TGTGCCAGCAGTGACGGGACAGGACGAAAGCAGTTCTTC,CASSDGTGRKQFF
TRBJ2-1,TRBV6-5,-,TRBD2,TGTGCCAGCAGACCGGGACTAGCATTCAATGAGCAGTTCTTC,CASRPGLAFNEQFF
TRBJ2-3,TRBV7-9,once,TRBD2,TGTGCCAGCAGCGTAGCGGGGGCCTTAGGCACAGATACGCAGTATTTT,CASSVAGALGTDTQYF
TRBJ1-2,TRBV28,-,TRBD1,TGTGCCAGCAGTCCCGGGACAGGGGACTATGGCTACACCTTC,CASSPGTGDYGYTF
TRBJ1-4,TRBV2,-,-,TGTGCCAGCAGTGTCACACAGCTTAATGAAAAACTGTTTTTT,CASSVTQLNEKLFF
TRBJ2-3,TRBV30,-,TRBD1,TGTGCCTGGAGTCCCGGACAGGGGGGCTCAGATACGCAGTATTTT,CAWSPGQGGSDTQYF
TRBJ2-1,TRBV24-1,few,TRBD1,TGTGCCACCAGTGATCCGGGACAGGGTGAGCAGTTCTTC,CATSDPGQGEQFF
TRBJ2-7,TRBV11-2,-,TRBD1,TGTGCCAGCAGCTTAGATCGCTCAGGGGGCGCGATCCACGAGCAGTACTTC,CASSLDRSGGAIHEQYF
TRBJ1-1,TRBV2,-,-,TGTGCCAGCAGTGAAGACAACGGAGACAGTATCTTT,CASSEDNGDSIF
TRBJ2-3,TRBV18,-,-,TGTGCCAGCTCCCAACAGGCCGGGGGGCGCTTAGATACGCAGTATTTT,CASSQQAGGRLDTQYF
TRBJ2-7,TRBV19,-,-,TGTGCCAGTAGTGACTTAGGTTGGCACGAGCAGTACTTC,CASSDLGWHEQYF
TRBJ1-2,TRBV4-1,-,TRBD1,TGCGCCAGCAGCCAAGACAGGGGGAGAACGTATGGCTACACCTTC,CASSQDRGRTYGYTF
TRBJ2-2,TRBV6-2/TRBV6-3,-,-,TGTGCCAGCAGTTACTATCTCACTACCGGGGAGCTGTTTTTT,CASSYYLTTGELFF
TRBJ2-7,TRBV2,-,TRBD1,TGTGCCAGCAGGGGGACAGGGGTTCCCGAGCAGTACTTC,CASRGTGVPEQYF
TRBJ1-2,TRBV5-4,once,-,TGTGCCAGCAGCACCGGACGGACTAAAGGGAACTATGGCTACACCTTC,CASSTGRTKGNYGYTF
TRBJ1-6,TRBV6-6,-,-,TGTGCCAGCTCCTACTTAGGACAGTATAATTCACCCCTCCACTTT,CASSYLGQYNSPLHF
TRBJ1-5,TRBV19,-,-,TGTGCCACTTACTCTTCCCCGGGAATTAGTCCACCGAATCAGCCCCAGCATTTT,CATYSSPGISPPNQPQHF
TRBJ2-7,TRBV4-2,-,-,TGTGCCAGCAGCCTCAGTCCTAGCGAGCAGTACTTC,CASSLSPSEQYF
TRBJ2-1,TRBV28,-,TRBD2,TGTGCCAGCAGTTTCTTGCTAGCGGGGGAGGATGAGCAGTTCTTC,CASSFLLAGEDEQFF
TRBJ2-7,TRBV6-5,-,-,TGTGCCAGCAGTTTAACTGGCTACGAGCAGTACTTC,CASSLTGYEQYF
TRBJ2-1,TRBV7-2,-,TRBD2,TGTGCCAGCAGCTTGGAGGCTAGCGGGGGGTTTGAGCAGTTCTTC,CASSLEASGGFEQFF
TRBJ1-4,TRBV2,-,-,TGTGCCTACAAAGGCTGGAGTAATGAAAAACTGTTTTTT,CAYKGWSNEKLFF
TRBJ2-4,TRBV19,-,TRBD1,TGTGCCAGTAGTATCACCGGGACAGACAAAAACATTCAGTACTTC,CASSITGTDKNIQYF
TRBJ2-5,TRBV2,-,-,TGTGCCAGCAGTGAGAGGCGCAGATCCCAAGAGACCCAGTACTTC,CASSERRRSQETQYF
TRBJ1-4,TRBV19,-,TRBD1,TGTGCCAGTAGTATCTCGCTAACAGGGGGCGTCGATGAAAAACTGTTTTTT,CASSISLTGGVDEKLFF
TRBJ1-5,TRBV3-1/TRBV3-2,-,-,TGTGCCAGCAGCCACAGCGATCAGCCCCAGCATTTT,CASSHSDQPQHF
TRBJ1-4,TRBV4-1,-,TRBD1,TGCGCCAGCAGCCCGCGCGGACAGGTCAGGGCAACTAATGAAAAACTGTTTTTT,CASSPRGQVRATNEKLFF
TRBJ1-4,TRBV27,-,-,TGTGCCAGCAGTTTATCGGTCAGGGTAAATGAAAAACTGTTTTTT,CASSLSVRVNEKLFF
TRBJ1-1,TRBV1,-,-,TGCACCAGTCAACAGGGGGCGGACACTGAAGCTTTCTTT,CTSQQGADTEAFF
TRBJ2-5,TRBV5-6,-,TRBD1,TGTGCCACCCTGCGACAGGGGACCCAAGAGACCCAGTACTTC,CATLRQGTQETQYF
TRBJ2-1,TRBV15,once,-,TGTGCCACCAGCAGATGGGGGGTAAATGAGCAGTTCTTC,CATSRWGVNEQFF
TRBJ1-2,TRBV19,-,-,TGTGCCAGTAGCCGTAGGGGGTATGGCTACACCTTC,CASSRRGYGYTF
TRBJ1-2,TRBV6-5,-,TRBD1,TGTGCCAGCAGTTACCGGGACAGCTATGGCTACACCTTC,CASSYRDSYGYTF
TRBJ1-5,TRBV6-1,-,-,TGTGCCAGCAGTGAATGGCCCGTAAACAATCAGCCCCAGCATTTT,CASSEWPVNNQPQHF
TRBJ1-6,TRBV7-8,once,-,TGTGCCAGCAGCTTAGGGGAGGAGGGGTATAATTCACCCCTCCACTTT,CASSLGEEGYNSPLHF
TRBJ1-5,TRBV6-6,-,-,TGTGCCAGCAGTTCGGGGGAGGGGCAGCCCCAGCATTTT,CASSSGEGQPQHF